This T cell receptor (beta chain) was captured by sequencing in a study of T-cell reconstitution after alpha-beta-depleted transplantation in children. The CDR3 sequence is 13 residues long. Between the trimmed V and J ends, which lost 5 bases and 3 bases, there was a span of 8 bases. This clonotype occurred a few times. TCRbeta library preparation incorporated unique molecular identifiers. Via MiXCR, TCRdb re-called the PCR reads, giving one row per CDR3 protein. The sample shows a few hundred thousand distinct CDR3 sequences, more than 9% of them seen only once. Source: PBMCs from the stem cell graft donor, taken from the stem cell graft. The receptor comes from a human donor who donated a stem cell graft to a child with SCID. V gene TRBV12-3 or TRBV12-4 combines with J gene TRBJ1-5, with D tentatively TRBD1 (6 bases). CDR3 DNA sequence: TGTGCCAGCAGTGGACAGCACAATCAGCCCCAGCATTTT. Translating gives CASSGQHNQPQHF.